This entry lists 14 T cell receptor beta chains sequenced from one sample in a study of cytomegalovirus exposure and HLA in healthy donors. The PCR contained 60 Vbeta and 13 Jbeta primers. Only in-frame clones appear in the TCRdb table, and some are missing; sequencing was by immunoSEQ multiplex PCR. This sample carries 140,000 to 150,000 clones, roughly four fifths of them seen once, and the ten largest clones take 7%. Sequenced material: PBMCs. Receptors originate from a young man in good health and CMV-seronegative.

V usage is TRBV28 and J usage is TRBJ2-7; D possibly corresponds to TRBD2 (5 bases). The CDR3 has 17 residues. Germline CDR1 is MDHEN and CDR2 is SYDVKM. V was shortened by 6 bases and J by 0 bases, with 21 bases between the two germline ends. CDR3 nucleotides: TGTGCCAGCAGCAATGCCGAGGGAAGCCTCTCCTCCTACGAGCAGTACTTC. Translated, it gives CASSNAEGSLSSYEQYF. Full variable domain (outside the CDR3, taken from reference TRBV28 and TRBJ2-7): DVKVTQSSRYLVKRTGEKVFLECVQDMDHENMFWYRQDPGLGLRLIYFSYDVKMKEKGDIPEGYSVSREKKERFSLILESASTNQTSMYLCASSNAEGSLSSYEQYFGPGTRLTVT.

This clone was seen once. CDR3 coding DNA: TGTGCCAGCAGTGACAGCGGGGGTGAGACAGATACGCAGTATTTT. Translating gives CASSDSGGETDTQYF. The chain recombines TRBV6-4 with TRBJ2-3, with 8 positions matching TRBD2. With 2 bases clipped from V and 3 bases from J, the junction kept 4 bases outside the gene matches. Germline V CDR1 and CDR2: MRHNA, SNTAGT. This CDR3 has 15 amino acids.

The chain links TRBV28 to TRBJ2-3; D might be TRBD2 (5 bases). CDR1 and CDR2 from the germline V gene are MDHEN and SYDVKM. This CDR3 spans 15 amino acids. V was clipped by 3 bases and J by 2 bases, with 12 bases between them. The CDR3 DNA follows: TGTGCCAGCAGTTTTCCCGAGGGATCCACAGATACGCAGTATTTT. Amino acids: CASSFPEGSTDTQYF.

This chain uses TRBV29-1 with TRBJ1-5, with 8 bases lining up with TRBD1. The germline V gene encodes CDR1 SQVTM and CDR2 ANQGSEA. V was clipped by 6 bases and J by 4 bases; unmatched bases: 5. The CDR3 is 13 amino acids. The CDR3 coding sequence is TGCAGCGTATCAGGGGGCCCTAATCAGCCCCAGCATTTT. This gives the protein CSVSGGPNQPQHF.

The chain couples TRBV5-1 to TRBJ1-1; 7 positions match TRBD1. Germline trimming cut 4 bases from V and 1 base from J; bases unmatched to any gene: 4. Germline V gene sequence: CDR1 SGHRS, CDR2 YFSETQ. The length of the CDR3 is 14 residues. CDR3 in DNA: TGCGCCAGCAGCCGGGACAGACAGAACACTGAAGCTTTCTTT. Translating gives CASSRDRQNTEAFF.

In DNA form, the CDR3 reads TGTGCCAGCAGCTTGGCGGGAATATGGAATCAGCCCCAGCATTTT. Its protein is CASSLAGIWNQPQHF. V usage is TRBV5-6 and J usage is TRBJ1-5; D is undetermined. The germline V gene encodes CDR1 SGHDT and CDR2 YYEEEE. This CDR3 is 15 amino acids long. The V end lost 0 bases, the J end lost 4 bases, and 11 bases lay between the germline ends.

This chain joins TRBV27 and TRBJ1-6; a possible D gene is TRBD1 (5 bases). Trimming stripped 5 bases from V and 6 bases from J, with 11 bases between. Per germline, CDR1 MNHEY and CDR2 SMNVEV (reference sequence). This CDR3 spans 14 amino acids. The CDR3: CASSMGRGNSPLHF. The CDR3 bases are TGTGCCAGCAGTATGGGGAGGGGTAATTCACCCCTCCACTTT.

The chain uses TRBV6-1 and TRBJ2-5, with D tentatively TRBD2 (7 bases). CDR3 length: 16 amino acids. V lost 2 bases and J lost 5, with 18 bases in between. CDR1 MNHNS and CDR2 SASEGT come from the germline V gene. CDR3 DNA sequence: TGTGCCAGCAGTGAAAGGTTTGGGGGGGCCGGGGAGACCCAGTACTTC. Residues: CASSERFGGAGETQYF.

The chain links TRBV25-1 to TRBJ1-2, with D hard to call. V was clipped by 1 base and J by 8 bases, with 11 bases between them. The CDR3 runs to 13 residues. Germline CDR1 is MGHDK and CDR2 is SYGVNS. The CDR3 bases are TGTGCCAGCAGTGAATCGAGCGGGCGCGGCTACACCTTC. Protein sequence: CASSESSGRGYTF.

This clone was recorded only once. The gene calls are TRBV6-1 and TRBJ1-2, with 8 bases identical to TRBD1. The CDR3 has 14 amino acids. Germline CDR1 reads MNHNS; CDR2 reads SASEGT. Trimming at V came to 7 bases and at J to 5 bases, leaving 9 bases not matched to a gene. CDR3 bases: TGTGCCAGCAAGTACAGGGGGAATAATTATGGCTACACCTTC. Translated, it gives CASKYRGNNYGYTF.

V is TRBV6-5 and J is TRBJ2-7; no definite D call. This CDR3 region has 11 residues. Deletions cut 7 bases from V and 12 bases from J, with 16 bases between. Germline V gene sequence: CDR1 MNHEY, CDR2 SVGAGI. CDR3 DNA: TGTGCCAGCACCGACGGGTTATTGGGGTACTTC. Translation: CASTDGLLGYF.

For this clone: Additional DNA sequences in this sample encode the identical CDR3. The rearrangement joins TRBV6-5 to TRBJ1-2; 7 bases agree with TRBD1. The CDR3 loop spans 14 amino acids. Trimming at V came to 4 bases and at J to 4 bases, leaving 6 bases not matched to a gene. Germline-derived CDR1 and CDR2 are MNHEY and SVGAGI. The CDR3 sequence is CASSLNTGAYGYTF. CDR3 bases: TGTGCCAGCAGTTTGAACACAGGGGCCTATGGCTACACCTTC.

This chain joins TRBV9 and TRBJ2-7; 8 bases match TRBD2. Germline lookup yields CDR1 SGDLS and CDR2 YYNGEE. V trimming: 0 bases; J trimming: 4 bases; junction bases outside the gene matches: 6. The CDR3 runs to 15 residues. The CDR3 sequence is CASSVGVSGDYEQYF. The CDR3 DNA is TGTGCCAGCAGCGTAGGGGTTAGCGGGGATTACGAGCAGTACTTC.

This clone was observed a single time. The J gene is TRBJ2-1, the V gene TRBV27, with 10 bases that match TRBD1. There are 15 residues in the CDR3. The trim removed 7 bases at V and 7 bases at J, leaving 10 bases unmatched. Germline loops: CDR1 MNHEY, CDR2 SMNVEV (reference sequence). CDR3 DNA sequence: TGTGCCAGCAATTACGGGACAGGGGTGTCAAATGAGCAGTTCTTC. The encoded protein is CASNYGTGVSNEQFF.